These 13 T cell receptor beta chains originate from one sample sequenced in a study of Ad26.COV2.S vaccination and SARS-CoV-2 variants. As to treatment: around 19 received Ad26.COV2.S at low or high dose, single or two shots; roughly 5 received placebo; per-sample allocation not given. Sampling happened 63 days after the first vaccine or placebo injection. Assay used: immunoSEQ multiplex PCR; TCRdb lists only in-frame clones, some missing. The profile shows hundreds of thousands of clones, roughly 87% of them singletons. The sequencing here drew on peripheral blood, taken in a trial of Ad26.COV2.S vaccine versus placebo. The receptor source for this set is a person aged 18-65 years who received the Ad26.COV2.S COVID-19 vaccine or a placebo.

The rearrangement uses TRBV4-3 and TRBJ2-1, with TRBD2 as a possible D gene (6 bases). Germline V lookup: CDR1 LGHNA, CDR2 YSLEER. The V end was cut by 0 bases, the J end by 7 bases, with 19 bases between. The CDR3 covers 17 residues. The CDR3 DNA follows: TGCGCCAGCAGCCAAGATCGTATCACTGCGGGGTGGAATGAGCAGTTCTTC. Translated, it gives CASSQDRITAGWNEQFF.

The V call is TRBV3-1 (or the pseudogene TRBV3-2), the J call TRBJ2-1, with D perhaps TRBD1 (7 bases). Looked up from germline, CDR1 is LGHDT and CDR2 is YNNKEL (reference sequence). The ends were cut back, 1 base at V and 10 bases at J, with 17 bases in the middle. The CDR3 spans 15 residues. CDR3 in DNA: TGTGCCAGCAGCCAAGGGAGGGGGCCACTATGGGAGCAGTTCTTC. Encoded protein: CASSQGRGPLWEQFF.

The CDR3 protein is CASSRSYQPQHF. In DNA form, the CDR3 reads TGTGCCAGCAGTCGATCCTATCAGCCCCAGCATTTT. V gene TRBV12-3 or TRBV12-4 combines with J gene TRBJ1-5; D not resolved. The V end was cut by 5 bases, the J end by 5 bases, with 7 bases between. CDR3 length equals 12 residues.

The V call is TRBV6-2 or TRBV6-3, the J call TRBJ2-7; perhaps TRBD1 as D (5 bases). CDR1 and CDR2 (germline): MNHEY, SVGEGT. Between the trimmed V and J ends, which lost 0 bases and 13 bases, there was a span of 22 bases. This CDR3 has 15 residues. The CDR3 reads CASSYSTPDSSSGYF. The CDR3 DNA follows: TGTGCCAGCAGTTACTCTACGCCAGACAGTTCCAGTGGCTACTTC.

The V and J genes are TRBV19 and TRBJ2-5; TRBD2 might be the D (5 bases). This CDR3 has 11 amino acids. CDR1 LNHDA and CDR2 SQIVND come from the germline V gene (reference sequence). V dropped 7 bases and J dropped 5 bases, with 8 bases sitting between them. CDR3 nucleotide sequence: TGTGCCAGTAATGAGGGTGAGACCCAGTACTTC. It is translated as CASNEGETQYF.

The sample holds a few counts of this clone. The rearrangement joins TRBV19 to TRBJ1-1, with D uncertain. The CDR3 loop spans 12 amino acids. In germline, CDR1 is LNHDA, CDR2 SQIVND (reference sequence). Trimming shortened V by 3 bases and J by 4 bases, and 6 bases separated the two germline ends. CDR3 in amino acids: CASSMRTTEAFF. In nucleotides, the CDR3 is TGTGCCAGTAGTATGCGGACCACTGAAGCTTTCTTT. Based on the CDR3 plus reference TRBV19 and TRBJ1-1, the full variable domain is DGGITQSPKYLFRKEGQNVTLSCEQNLNHDAMYWYRQDPGQGLRLIYYSQIVNDFQKGDIAEGYSVSREKKESFPLTVTSAQKNPTAFYLCASSMRTTEAFFGQGTRLTVV.

This chain uses TRBV11-2 with TRBJ1-2; D uncertain. The germline V gene has CDR1 SGHAT and CDR2 FQNNGV. This CDR3 is 12 amino acids long. The V end lost 5 bases, the J end lost 7 bases, and 11 bases lay between the germline ends. The CDR3: CASSPGGGGYTF. As DNA, the CDR3 is TGTGCCAGCAGCCCGGGAGGAGGTGGCTACACCTTC.

The chain recombines TRBV3-1 (or the pseudogene TRBV3-2) with TRBJ1-1; TRBD1 agrees at 9 bases. Trimming at V came to 3 bases and at J to 3 bases, leaving 8 bases not matched to a gene. Germline values: CDR1 LGHDT, CDR2 YNNKEL (reference sequence). The CDR3 is made up of 16 amino acids. In DNA, the CDR3 is TGTGCCAGCAGCCAGAATCCCGGGACAGGGCACACTGAAGCTTTCTTT. It translates to CASSQNPGTGHTEAFF.

The chain links TRBV21-1 to TRBJ2-7; the table gives TRBD1 as D, unverified against the DNA. TRBV21-1 is shown as a pseudogene. The CDR3 has 17 amino acids. CDR3 protein: CASSKVPRGRLAYEQYF. Written as DNA, the CDR3 is TGTGCCAGCAGCAAAGTTCCTAGGGGGCGGCTAGCCTACGAGCAGTACTTC.

The chain joins TRBV6-5 to TRBJ2-1, with 11 bases matching TRBD2. Germline trimming cut 5 bases from V and 2 bases from J; bases unmatched to any gene: 2. This CDR3 has 15 residues. Germline V gene data show CDR1 as MNHEY and CDR2 as SVGAGI. CDR3 sequence reads: CASSPLAGAYNEQFF. The CDR3 DNA follows: TGTGCCAGCAGTCCACTAGCGGGGGCCTACAATGAGCAGTTCTTC.

The chain is built from TRBV19 and TRBJ2-7, with D perhaps matching TRBD1 or TRBD2 (5 bases each). Deletions cut 7 bases from V and 3 bases from J, with 13 bases between. Germline lookup yields CDR1 LNHDA and CDR2 SQIVND (reference sequence). The CDR3 covers 13 residues. CDR3 DNA: TGTGCCAGTACCTCGGGACGGGGCTACGAGCAGTACTTC. This gives the protein CASTSGRGYEQYF.

The chain employs TRBV12-5 and TRBJ2-1, with D possibly being TRBD1 or TRBD2 (5 bases each). The V end was cut by 2 bases, the J end by 1 base, with 18 bases between. The CDR3 contains 18 residues. Germline V gene data show CDR1 as LGHNT and CDR2 as FRNRAP. CDR3 amino acids: CASGLPQIGAQSYNEQFF. As DNA, the CDR3 is TGTGCTAGTGGTTTGCCACAAATCGGGGCACAGTCCTACAATGAGCAGTTCTTC.

The chain joins TRBV27 to TRBJ2-3; D is unclear. The germline V gene has CDR1 MNHEY and CDR2 SMNVEV (reference sequence). The CDR3 extends over 11 amino acids. Trimming pared 4 bases from V and 5 bases from J, leaving 4 bases between. CDR3 sequence (DNA): TGTGCCAGCAGTTCAGTAGATACGCAGTATTTT. Translating it yields CASSSVDTQYF.